This T cell receptor beta chain is drawn from a study of beta chain features in type 1 diabetes. Study outcomes and limitations: Within each of all four CD4+ subsets, Type 1 diabetes patients had TCRB CDR3s that were moderately but significantly shorter.

Sequenced material consisted of expressed TCRB transcripts (all of the isolated RNA was reverse transcribed). For naive, central memory and regulatory T cell samples, reads averaged approximately 3.6 million. The method was immunoSEQ multiplex PCR; TCRdb's version includes in-frame clones alone and lacks a portion of them. The sample records 200,000 to 250,000 clones, 9.5% to 13% being singletons. Each of the CD4+ naive, central memory, regulatory and stem cell-like memory populations was sorted via CD45RO/CCR7/CD25/CD127/CD95/CD27. Concerning this clone itself: What it binds is not known.

The CDR3 runs to 15 residues. V lost 1 base to trimming and J lost 8 bases; unmatched junction nucleotides: 7. Germline CDR1 SGHAT, CDR2 FQNNGV. The V and J genes are TRBV11-2 and TRBJ2-1; 8 bases fit TRBD2. Sequencing was done on a sample of central memory CD4+ T cells from blood. The clonotype was recovered from a young man in good health. In DNA, the CDR3 is TGTGCCAGCAGCTTAGCGCTAGCGGGCAAGGATGAGCAGTTCTTC. Amino acid sequence: CASSLALAGKDEQFF.